The clone carrying this T cell receptor beta chain was seen more than once but under ten times. Antigen unknown. These data come from a study of response to subunit inactivated influenza vaccine. Findings and limits, study-wide: The authors put forward the suggestion that each seasonal influenza vaccination may bring in only a limited number of new T cells.

TCRdb re-called the RT-PCR reads through MiXCR, storing one row per CDR3 protein. The data hold hundreds of thousands of distinct CDR3 sequences, with about 25% observed a single time. V was cut by 0 bases and J by 4 bases, with 13 bases left in between. Germline-derived CDR1 and CDR2 are SGHRS and YFSETQ. The CDR3 consists of 15 residues. The V and J genes are TRBV5-1 and TRBJ2-5; D ambiguous. The input for sequencing was CD4+ T cells sorted from PBMCs, taken around 5 days after vaccination. The sequence derives from a man over 45 who received an inactivated influenza vaccine. This CDR3 reads CASSLGSTPPETQYF. DNA for the CDR3: TGCGCCAGCAGCTTGGGATCGACCCCCCCAGAGACCCAGTACTTC.